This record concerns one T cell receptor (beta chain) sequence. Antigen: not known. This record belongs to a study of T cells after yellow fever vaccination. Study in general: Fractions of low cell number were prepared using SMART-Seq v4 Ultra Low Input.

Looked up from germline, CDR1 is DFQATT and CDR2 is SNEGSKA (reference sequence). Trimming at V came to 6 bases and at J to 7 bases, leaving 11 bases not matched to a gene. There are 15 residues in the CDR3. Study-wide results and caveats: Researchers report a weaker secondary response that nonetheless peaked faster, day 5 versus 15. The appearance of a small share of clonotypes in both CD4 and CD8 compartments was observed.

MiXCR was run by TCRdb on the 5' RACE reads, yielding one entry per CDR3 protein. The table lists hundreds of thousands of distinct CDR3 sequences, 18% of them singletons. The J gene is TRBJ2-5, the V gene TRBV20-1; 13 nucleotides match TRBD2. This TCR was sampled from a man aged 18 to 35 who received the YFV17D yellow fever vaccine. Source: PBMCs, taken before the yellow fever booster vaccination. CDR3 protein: CSAGELAGGLRTQYF. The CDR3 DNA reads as TGCAGTGCCGGCGAACTAGCGGGGGGGCTTAGGACCCAGTACTTC.